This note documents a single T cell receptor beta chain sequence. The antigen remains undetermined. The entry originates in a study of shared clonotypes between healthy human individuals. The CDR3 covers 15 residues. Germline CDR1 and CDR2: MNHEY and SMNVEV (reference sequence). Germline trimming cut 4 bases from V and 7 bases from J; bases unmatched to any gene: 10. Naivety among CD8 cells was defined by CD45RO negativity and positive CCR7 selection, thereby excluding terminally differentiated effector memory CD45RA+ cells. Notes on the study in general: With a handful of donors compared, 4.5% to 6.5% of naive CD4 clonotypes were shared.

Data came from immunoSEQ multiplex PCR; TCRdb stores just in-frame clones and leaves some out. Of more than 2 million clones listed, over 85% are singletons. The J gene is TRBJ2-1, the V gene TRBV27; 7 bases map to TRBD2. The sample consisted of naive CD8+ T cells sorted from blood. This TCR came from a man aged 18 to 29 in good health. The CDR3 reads CASSSLGGSHNEQFF. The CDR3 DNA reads TGTGCCAGCAGTTCCCTCGGCGGGAGTCATAATGAGCAGTTCTTC.